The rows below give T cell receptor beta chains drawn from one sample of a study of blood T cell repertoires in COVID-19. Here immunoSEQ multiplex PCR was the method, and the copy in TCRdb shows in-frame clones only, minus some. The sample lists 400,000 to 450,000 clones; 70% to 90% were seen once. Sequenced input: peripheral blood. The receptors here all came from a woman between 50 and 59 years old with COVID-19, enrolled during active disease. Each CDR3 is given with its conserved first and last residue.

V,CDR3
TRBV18,CASSPWAGGQVGNEQFF
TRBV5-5,CASSLAPMGSHEQYF
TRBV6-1,CASSDLRGTRRSGELFF
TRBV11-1,CASSLSVSKNIQYF
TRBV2,CASRIDGTGFEKLFF
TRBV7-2,CASSLGGRPNYGYTF
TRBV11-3,CASSHGDTDGGELFF
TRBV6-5,CASAGSGNQPQHF
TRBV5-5,CASSLGTGINSPLHF
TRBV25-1,CASSEPGQNTDTQYF
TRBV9,CASSATVAGNTIYF
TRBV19,CASSTIPGQRTDTQYF
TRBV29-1,CSVDGTQGSTEAFF
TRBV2,CASSVEGTGGKQPQHF
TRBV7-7,CASSYGANTEAFF
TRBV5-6,CASSDLQAFSGNTIYF
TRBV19,CASSGQADTEAFF
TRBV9,CASSESVNNSPLHF
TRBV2,CASLLTGTFYGYTF
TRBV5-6,CASGVGAGSDTQYF
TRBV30,CAWSRGGSLNEQFF
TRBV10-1,CASSEGGTVTYEQYF
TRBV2,CATGRDRANEKLFF
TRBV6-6,CASSTGTGNTGELFF
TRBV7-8,CASSPWDRATEAFF
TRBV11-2,CASSRQGLDGNTIYF
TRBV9,CASSVTGRDTEAFF
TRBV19,CASTDGQFNTEAFF
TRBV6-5,CASSRTGGNQPQHF
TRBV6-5,CASRTPLAGSNEQYF
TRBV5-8,CASSFGRNYGYTF
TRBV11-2,CASSRDRRSSGNTIYF
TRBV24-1,CATSDFGRVCEYF